One sample yielded the 2 T cell receptor beta chains listed below, sequenced in a study of blood T cell repertoires in COVID-19. TCRdb's copy holds only in-frame clones and misses some; the assay was immunoSEQ multiplex PCR. The sample carries about 280,000 clones, around four fifths recorded once. Specimen: peripheral blood. Receptors originate from a woman aged 50 to 60 who had recovered from COVID-19.

The chain has TRBV2 and TRBJ2-7; the match to TRBD1 covers 11 bases. V shed 6 bases and J 5 bases; nucleotides not matched to a gene: 6. The germline gives CDR1 SNHLY, CDR2 FYNNEI. The CDR3 extends over 14 amino acids. The chain's CDR3 is CASRAGTGGHEQYF. CDR3 nucleotides: TGTGCCAGCAGGGCGGGGACAGGGGGACACGAGCAGTACTTC.

The rearrangement uses TRBV19 and TRBJ1-1, with 9 positions matching TRBD1. V lost 0 bases to trimming and J lost 5 bases; unmatched junction nucleotides: 7. The germline gives CDR1 LNHDA, CDR2 SQIVND (reference sequence). The CDR3 runs 16 residues. The CDR3 protein is CASSIEQGAWKTEAFF. The CDR3 DNA is TGTGCCAGTAGTATAGAACAGGGGGCTTGGAAAACTGAAGCTTTCTTT.